This paragraph covers one T cell receptor beta chain sequence. Its specificity is not known. UMIs were added to TCR cDNA along with a universal primer site when it was made by 5'RACE template switching. TCRdb recomputed calls from the 5' RACE reads with MiXCR, one row per CDR3 protein. Among 300,000 to 350,000 distinct CDR3 sequences, 7% to 9% were seen once, and the ten largest hold 17%. This record belongs to a study of T cells after yellow fever vaccination. In germline, CDR1 is SGHAT, CDR2 FQNNGV. V was clipped by 1 base and J by 0 bases, with 15 bases between them. The CDR3 is 18 residues long. Study observations and caveats: Shared CD4/CD8 clonotypes were a small share, likely from convergent recombination.

This sequence was found in a man aged 18 to 30 who received the YFV17D yellow fever vaccine. The material sequenced was PBMCs, taken about 49 days after the first yellow fever vaccination. The chain combines TRBV11-2 with TRBJ2-2; D ambiguous. The CDR3 DNA sequence: TGTGCCAGCAGCTTAGTGTCCGTGAGAAGCGCGAACACCGGGGAGCTGTTTTTT. This encodes CASSLVSVRSANTGELFF.